This T cell receptor (beta chain) was observed in a study of Graves' ophthalmopathy and Graves' hyperthyroidism listed by TCRdb under 2018. Turning to the overall study: Peripheral blood was collected before any treatment was given, at the time of initial diagnosis. The study used signatures of the TCR beta repertoire to tell Graves' ophthalmopathy apart from Graves' hyperthyroidism and to predict which patients would progress to ophthalmopathy. In total, 135 blood samples were TCR-sequenced: approximately 42 ophthalmopathy, under 80 hyperthyroidism and approximately 17 hyperthyroidism-to-ophthalmopathy patients. To explore V-J signatures distinguishing ophthalmopathy from hyperthyroidism, a discovery set of some 100 patients (around 42 ophthalmopathy, some 57 stable hyperthyroidism) was enrolled. The independent validation cohort included 20 or so hyperthyroidism patients plus 17 patients who later progressed from hyperthyroidism to ophthalmopathy. In roughly 6 hyperthyroidism patients, T-cell repertoires of thyroid tissue and blood were compared. After sampling, hyperthyroidism patients received methimazole starting at 30 mg daily, and ophthalmopathy patients received high-dose intravenous methylprednisolone. Study-wide conclusions, independent of this receptor: Most expanded thyroid clonotypes with a frequency above 0.001 also appeared in blood, which suggests that blood repertoires may reflect the immune response in the thyroid. In validation, the model predicted ophthalmopathy progression with about 64% sensitivity and less than 80% specificity; more than ten predicted patients were CT-confirmed with GO in a median of approximately 6.5 months. Sample size was not statistically predetermined, and group allocation was not concealed from the investigators. In cross-validation, the 13-signature model distinguished ophthalmopathy from stable hyperthyroidism with 85% to 90% sensitivity and around 81% specificity, and in the test set the corresponding values were roughly 80% and 75%.

TCR beta CDR3 regions were amplified from RNA transcripts for repertoire sequencing. HTBI primers and the Qiagen OneStep RT-PCR kit were used in a first-round RT-PCR, which was followed by a second-round multiplex PCR, size selection and purification. The libraries underwent paired-end sequencing with 100 bp reads on an Illumina HiSeq2000. Per the original workflow: SOAPnuke was used to process the reads, removing any read that contained adapters or uncalled bases, had a mean Phred below 15, or lacked an exact match to the constant primer or identifier. High-quality paired reads were merged with COPE v1.2.5. Clonotypes were defined as unique nucleotide sequences and were aligned to IMGT TRB V, D and J references using MiTCR v1.1. The analysis was limited to V-J combinations with a frequency above 0.0001, which together covered 99% to 99.2% of repertoires. For each V-J combination, a TCR clonal expansion and chaos score was defined as F50 clonal expansion divided by the chaos observed in the TCRdist matrix. Welch's t-statistics and random forest were used to reduce features to more than ten V-J combinations, which were fed into a naive Bayes classifier. The Morisita-Horn index was used to measure how similar the thyroid and blood repertoires were. TCRdb reran the public reads through fastp at Q25 and MiXCR, keeping productive beta chains. When rows share a CDR3 protein, they turn into one entry using the most common DNA and genes. The V and J calls were determined by TCRdb, not by the authors. Present in this sample are almost 750,000 distinct CDR3 sequences, around 40% of which were seen just once. The ten largest clones represent less than 55% of the sample.

As for this clonotype: Its target antigen remains unknown. No base quality values were provided; no much bigger clone lies one nucleotide off.

The ophthalmopathy patients had moderately to severely active disease, with a Clinical Activity Score of 3 or higher, a NOSPECS grade of 4 or higher, and a disease duration of less than 3 months. Patients with other autoimmune diseases, uncontrolled infections, pregnancy or lactation were excluded. Clinical symptoms, serum thyroxine, TRAb, thyroid ultrasound and orbital computed tomography formed the basis of the diagnosis. PBMCs were isolated from about 9.2 ml of fresh peripheral blood by Ficoll-Paque density gradient centrifugation. Total RNA was extracted with Trizol reagent and quality-checked on an Agilent 2100 Bioanalyzer. The sequence came from an adult man with Graves' ophthalmopathy. Sequencing was done on a sample of peripheral blood.

The DNA sequence is as follows: TGTGCCAGCAGTCCTCTACAGGGTGATAGCAATCAGCCCCAGCATTTT. This is translated as CASSPLQGDSNQPQHF. The chain uses TRBV6-1 and TRBJ1-5; a tentative D call is TRBD1 (6 bases match). A distance of 14 bases separates the germline ends of V and J, which lose 5 bases and 0 bases respectively. Counted from cysteine to phenylalanine, this CDR3 has 16 amino acids. The DNA shown is the 48-base CDR3, in frame from base 1. As encoded in the germline V gene, CDR1 is MNHNS while CDR2 is SASEGT.